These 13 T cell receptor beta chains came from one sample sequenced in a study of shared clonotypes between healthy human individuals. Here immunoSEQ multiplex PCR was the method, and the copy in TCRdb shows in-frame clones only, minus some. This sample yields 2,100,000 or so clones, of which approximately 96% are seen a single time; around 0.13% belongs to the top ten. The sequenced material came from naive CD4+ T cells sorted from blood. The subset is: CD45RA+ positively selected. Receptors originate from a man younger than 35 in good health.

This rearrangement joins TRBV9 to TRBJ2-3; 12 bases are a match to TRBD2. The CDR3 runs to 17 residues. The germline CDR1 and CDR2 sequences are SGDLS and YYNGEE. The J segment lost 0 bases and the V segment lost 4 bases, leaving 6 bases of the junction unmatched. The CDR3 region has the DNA TGTGCCAGCAGCCCAGGACTAGCGGGAAAGAGCACAGATACGCAGTATTTT. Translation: CASSPGLAGKSTDTQYF.

CDR3 in DNA: TGTGCCAGCAGTACCGAGGAGCAGTACTTC. Protein: CASSTEEQYF. The gene calls are TRBV27 and TRBJ2-7; D not certain. V was trimmed by 5 bases and J by 7 bases, leaving 6 bases between them. The CDR3 covers 10 residues. CDR1 and CDR2 from the germline V gene are MNHEY and SMNVEV (reference sequence).

The CDR3 spells CASSLPRQATGELFF. The CDR3 bases are TGTGCCAGCAGTCTCCCGAGACAGGCCACCGGGGAGCTGTTTTTT. The chain recombines TRBV6-1 with TRBJ2-2; a weak D match, TRBD1 (6 bases). The CDR3 has 15 amino acids. Germline V gene sequence: CDR1 MNHNS, CDR2 SASEGT. The V and J ends lost 5 bases and 4 bases respectively, with 14 bases between them.

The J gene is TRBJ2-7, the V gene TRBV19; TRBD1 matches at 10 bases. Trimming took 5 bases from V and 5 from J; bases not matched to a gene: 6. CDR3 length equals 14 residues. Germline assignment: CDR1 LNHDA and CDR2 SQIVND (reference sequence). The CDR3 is CASSPRDRGDEQYF. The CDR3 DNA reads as TGTGCCAGTAGTCCCCGGGACAGGGGCGACGAGCAGTACTTC.

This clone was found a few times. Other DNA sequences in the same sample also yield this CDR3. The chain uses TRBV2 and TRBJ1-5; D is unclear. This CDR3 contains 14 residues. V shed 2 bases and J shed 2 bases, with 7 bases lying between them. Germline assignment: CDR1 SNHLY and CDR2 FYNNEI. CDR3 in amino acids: CASSERGGNQPQHF. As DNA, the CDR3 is TGTGCCAGCAGTGAACGCGGAGGCAATCAGCCCCAGCATTTT.

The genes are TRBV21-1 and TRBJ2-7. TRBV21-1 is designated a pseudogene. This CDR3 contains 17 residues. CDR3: CASSIRYRAPLTHEQYF. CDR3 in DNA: TGTGCCAGCAGCATAAGATACCGGGCCCCTCTGACCCACGAGCAGTACTTC.

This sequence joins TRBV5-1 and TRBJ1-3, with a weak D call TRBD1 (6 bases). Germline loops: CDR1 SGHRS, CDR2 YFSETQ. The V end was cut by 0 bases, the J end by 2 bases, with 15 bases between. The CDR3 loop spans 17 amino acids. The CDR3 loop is CASSLANSDSPGNTIYF. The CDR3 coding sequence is TGCGCCAGCAGCTTGGCCAATTCGGACAGCCCTGGAAACACCATATATTTT.

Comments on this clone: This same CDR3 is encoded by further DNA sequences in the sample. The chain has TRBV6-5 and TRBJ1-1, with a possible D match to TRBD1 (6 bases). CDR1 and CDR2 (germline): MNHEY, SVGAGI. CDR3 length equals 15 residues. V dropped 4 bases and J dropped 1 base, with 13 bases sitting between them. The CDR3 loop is CASSSPGQPNTEAFF. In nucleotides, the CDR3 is TGTGCCAGCAGTTCACCCGGACAGCCGAACACTGAAGCTTTCTTT.

CDR3 residues: CAISPTGLAGGANTGELFF. The DNA for the CDR3 is TGTGCCATCAGCCCAACAGGACTAGCGGGGGGCGCGAACACCGGGGAGCTGTTTTTT. The J gene is TRBJ2-2, the V gene TRBV10-3, with 14 bases matching TRBD2. CDR1 is ENHRY, CDR2 SYGVKD, per germline. Trimming cost V 6 bases and J 0 bases; bases outside gene matches: 9. This CDR3 is built from 19 residues.

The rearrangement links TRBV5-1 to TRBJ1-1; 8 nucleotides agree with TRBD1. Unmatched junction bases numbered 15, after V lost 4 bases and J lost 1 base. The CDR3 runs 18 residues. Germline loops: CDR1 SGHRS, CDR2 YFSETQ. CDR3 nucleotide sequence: TGCGCCAGCAGCCTGGGCGGGACAGGCTTCCTCGGGAACACTGAAGCTTTCTTT. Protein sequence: CASSLGGTGFLGNTEAFF. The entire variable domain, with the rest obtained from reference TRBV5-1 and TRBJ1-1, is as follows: KAGVTQTPRYLIKTRGQQVTLSCSPISGHRSVSWYQQTPGQGLQFLFEYFSETQRNKGNFPGRFSGRQFSNSRSEMNVSTLELGDSALYLCASSLGGTGFLGNTEAFFGQGTRLTVV.

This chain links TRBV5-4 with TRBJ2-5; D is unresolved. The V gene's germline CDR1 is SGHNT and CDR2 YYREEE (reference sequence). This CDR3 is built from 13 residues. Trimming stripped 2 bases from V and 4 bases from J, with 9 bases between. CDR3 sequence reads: CASSFDTGETQYF. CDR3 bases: TGTGCCAGCAGCTTTGACACTGGAGAGACCCAGTACTTC.

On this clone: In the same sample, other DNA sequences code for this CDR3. CDR3: CASSRPGLGYEQYF. CDR3 nucleotides: TGTGCCAGCAGTCGACCGGGACTAGGCTACGAGCAGTACTTC. The genes are TRBV6-5 and TRBJ2-7, with 8 nucleotides matching TRBD2. CDR3 size: 14 residues. Germline V gene lookup returns CDR1 MNHEY and CDR2 SVGAGI. Trimming took 5 bases from V and 3 from J; bases not matched to a gene: 6.

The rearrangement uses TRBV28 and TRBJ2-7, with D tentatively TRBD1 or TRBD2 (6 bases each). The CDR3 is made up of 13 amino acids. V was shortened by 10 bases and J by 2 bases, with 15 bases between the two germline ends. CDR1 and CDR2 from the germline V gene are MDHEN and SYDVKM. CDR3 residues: CATGAGVPYEQYF. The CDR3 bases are TGTGCCACGGGGGCAGGGGTCCCCTACGAGCAGTACTTC.